Following are 12 T cell receptor beta chains from one sample sequenced in a study of blood T cell repertoires in COVID-19 (dated by TCRdb to 2018 to 2020). Library preparation was by the immunoSEQ multiplex PCR assay. TCRdb took over this immuneACCESS table, retaining in-frame rearrangements with V and J assigned. Such tables are incomplete; in checked studies, under half of the missing clones stem from an unresolved V gene, and the remainder is unexplained. Recorded for this sample are hundreds of thousands of clones; roughly 80% of them occurred a single time. The ten largest account for roughly 5.3% of the sample. Sequenced input: PBMCs or T cells enriched from blood (not recorded which). The receptors originated from a man between 40 and 49 years old who had been exposed to COVID-19.

V gene TRBV24-1 combines with J gene TRBJ2-2; D unclear. CDR1 KGHDR and CDR2 SFDVKD come from the germline V gene. The CDR3 runs to 11 residues. V was clipped by 6 bases and J by 7 bases, with 5 bases between them. DNA of the CDR3: TGTGCCACCAGTCGAGGCGGGGAGCTGTTTTTT. It specifies CATSRGGELFF.

The chain joins TRBV14 to TRBJ1-4; 8 bases align to TRBD1. The junction had 7 bases not matched to a gene; V was cut back by 2 bases and J by 8 bases. Germline values: CDR1 SGHDN, CDR2 FVKESK. This CDR3 comprises 15 residues. The CDR3 loop is CASSQRSGGGEKLFF. The CDR3 DNA reads as TGTGCCAGCAGCCAACGATCAGGGGGCGGGGAAAAACTGTTTTTT.

The chain carries TRBV19 and TRBJ2-1; 16 positions match TRBD2. Germline trimming cut 8 bases from V and 13 bases from J; bases unmatched to any gene: 8. CDR1 is LNHDA, CDR2 SQIVND, per germline (reference sequence). This CDR3 comprises 14 residues. The CDR3 coding sequence is TGTGCCAGTCCGGGACTAGCGGGAGGGCCAGGTCAGTTCTTC. Translated: CASPGLAGGPGQFF.

V gene TRBV27 combines with J gene TRBJ2-1; D gene uncertain. The CDR3 is 17 amino acids. Germline values: CDR1 MNHEY, CDR2 SMNVEV (reference sequence). Trimming shortened V by 7 bases and J by 7 bases, and 26 bases separated the two germline ends. In DNA form, the CDR3 reads TGTGCCAGCAACAATCGCTTCCTAGTTAAAAGGTCTAATGAGCAGTTCTTC. As protein: CASNNRFLVKRSNEQFF.

The chain recombines TRBV9 with TRBJ1-5; D possibly corresponds to TRBD1 (6 bases). This CDR3 spans 15 amino acids. CDR1 and CDR2 from the germline V gene are SGDLS and YYNGEE. Trimming stripped 3 bases from V and 6 bases from J, with 16 bases between. The CDR3 nucleotides read TGTGCCAGCAGCGCCGAAGAGGGGGTAGGTCAGCCCCAGCATTTT. Protein product: CASSAEEGVGQPQHF.

CDR3: CASGGMAYEQYF. The CDR3 region has the DNA TGTGCCTCAGGAGGGATGGCCTACGAGCAGTACTTC. J is TRBJ2-7 and V is TRBV7-9; weak D call: TRBD2 (6 bases). The germline CDR1 and CDR2 sequences are SEHNR and FQNEAQ (reference sequence). The V end lost 11 bases, the J end lost 2 bases, and 13 bases lay between the germline ends. The CDR3 consists of 12 residues.

This clone was seen repeatedly, ten times or more. The rearrangement uses TRBV6-6 and TRBJ2-7; D not certain. Per germline, CDR1 MNHNY and CDR2 SVGAGI (reference sequence). With 1 base removed from V and 0 bases from J, the gap between germline ends came to 10 bases. The CDR3 sequence is 15 residues long. CDR3 sequence reads: CASSYYPYSSYEQYF. Here the CDR3 DNA reads TGTGCCAGCAGTTACTATCCCTACTCCTCCTACGAGCAGTACTTC.

The rearrangement uses TRBV19 and TRBJ1-5, with 7 bases matching TRBD1. This CDR3 has 16 amino acids. V was pared by 4 bases and J by 3 bases, with 9 bases of the junction left unmatched. Germline assignment: CDR1 LNHDA and CDR2 SQIVND (reference sequence). The CDR3 DNA follows: TGTGCCAGTAGTACAGAAAACAGGGGCCACAATCAGCCCCAGCATTTT. It yields the protein CASSTENRGHNQPQHF.

This clone was seen more than once but under ten times. At one of its ends the junction is not consistent with the germline gene, which may arise from a read error. The chain employs TRBV20-1 and TRBJ1-2; TRBD1 might be the D (5 bases). Germline lookup yields CDR1 DFQATT and CDR2 SNEGSKA (reference sequence). The CDR3 has 10 residues. CDR3 residues: CRDAGSGSRF. The DNA of the CDR3 is TGCAGGGACGCTGGGTCAGGGTCGAGGTTC.

This chain links TRBV10-1 with TRBJ2-3; 10 bases fit TRBD2. The ends lost 3 bases at V and 1 base at J; junction bases unmatched: 4. From germline, CDR1 is WNHNN and CDR2 SYGVQD (reference sequence). The CDR3 is made up of 16 amino acids. The CDR3 region is CASSDPGTSGTDTQYF. The CDR3 DNA is TGCGCCAGCAGTGATCCGGGGACTAGCGGCACAGATACGCAGTATTTT.

In DNA form, the CDR3 reads TGCGCCAGCAGTGGGCAGGCCAACACTGAAGCTTTCTTT. Translated: CASSGQANTEAFF. The chain carries TRBV10-1 and TRBJ1-1; D is undetermined. The V gene's germline CDR1 is WNHNN and CDR2 SYGVQD (reference sequence). Between the trimmed V and J ends, which lost 4 bases and 2 bases, there was a span of 8 bases. The CDR3 totals 13 residues.

The chain couples TRBV12-3 or TRBV12-4 to TRBJ1-1; weak D call: TRBD1 (6 bases). The V end lost 7 bases, the J end lost 2 bases, and 11 bases lay between the germline ends. This CDR3 has 13 residues. The CDR3 nucleotides are TGTGCCAGCACCTACAGGGCTAACACTGAAGCTTTCTTT. Protein sequence: CASTYRANTEAFF.